The T cell receptor beta chain described here comes from a study of blood T cells in healthy people across ages (dated by TCRdb to the mid-2010s). Notes on the research overall: In model experiments, roughly one uniquely barcoded TCR beta cDNA molecule per two T cells was captured by template switching. The study measured age-related changes in TCR beta repertoire diversity using deep sequencing normalized with unique cDNA molecular identifiers. Four age groups were formed from the donors: young (average about 15 years), middle-aged (approximately 40), aged (roughly 59) and long-lived (82). To avoid experimental bias, donors of different ages were spread randomly across the sequencing lanes. The study analyzed two additional independent replicas of 1 million unique cDNA reads from the same blood draw for two donors, one aged 18 to 29 and one aged 80 or older.

The library was built by means of 5' RACE. Sequenced using an Illumina HiSeq 2500. The second PCR ran for roughly 7 to 12 cycles and used a J-beta primer mix along with a sample-barcoded 5' primer. A unique molecular identifier was introduced onto each TCR beta cDNA molecule by a template-switch 5' adaptor carrying 12 random nucleotides. Each sample yielded at least 2.5 million CDR3-containing paired-end reads. The Mint cDNA synthesis kit, primed by a TRBC-specific oligonucleotide, was used to synthesize first-strand cDNA from all RNA. After uracil-DNA glycosylase treatment, a first 18-cycle PCR used universal primers M1SS and BC2_uni_R on all cDNA. The authors' analysis ran thus. Each sample was normalized by randomly selecting 1 million high-quality reads, each carrying a distinct molecular identifier. Reads with shared molecular identifiers were discarded instead of being binned into consensus sequences. MiTCR, with a Q25 quality threshold and the strictest error-elimination algorithm, was used for CDR3 identification, clonotype clustering and error correction. A nonparametric unseen species model with Euler transformation was used to estimate lower-bound total TCR beta diversity. Using fastp trimming at Q25 and MiXCR clonotype assembly, TCRdb reanalyzed the public sequencing data and kept in-frame beta chains. Entries are consolidated by CDR3 protein sequence, retaining the most common genes and DNA. In this record, the V and J calls reflect TCRdb's handling and not the investigators' own analysis. The table for this sample lists around 1,000,000 distinct CDR3 sequences; less than 45% of them were counted only once. The ten largest clones represent roughly 13% of the sample.

This clonotype has more than one count but fewer than ten. This receptor's antigen is unknown. No base quality information exists; no much larger clone differs at one position. Trimming removed 6 bases from V and 4 bases from J, leaving 12 bases between the germline ends. Measured from the cysteine to the phenylalanine, the CDR3 is 12 residues long. Only the CDR3 DNA is retained, 36 bases long and in frame from the first base. From a lookup of the germline V gene (reference sequence), CDR1 and CDR2 are DFQATT and SNEGSKA. Here is what the overall study found, with its caveats: Compared with the aged group, more naive CD4+ T cells, fewer expanded clones and increased TCR diversity were shown by the long-lived group, suggesting age selection. A strong correlation was found between observed TCR beta diversity and the percentage of naive T cells measured by flow cytometry. Bulk unsorted PBMC profiling prevented conclusive comparison of naive and antigen-experienced compartments. Because donor CMV infection status was unknown, age-related changes in expanded clonotypes were potentially confounded. Estimates of total diversity based on one million sequenced T cells were regarded as lower bounds and as underestimates. Observed TCR beta diversity per million T cells fell roughly linearly with age, and a significant reduction was already apparent by age roughly 40.

Systemically healthy Caucasian individuals from Russia, some 36 in total and aged roughly 6 to 100 years, were included as donors. Each donor gave 8 to 10 milliliters of peripheral blood, collected into EDTA-treated Vacutainer tubes. Ficoll-Paque density-gradient centrifugation was used to isolate PBMCs, with at least 7 million obtained per sample. Total RNA, at least 6 micrograms per sample, was extracted from PBMCs with Trizol reagent. For every donor, an aliquot of PBMCs went through flow cytometry to measure the percentages of naive CD45RAhigh/CD27high T cells. The TCR was taken from a man aged 18 to 30 in good health. The sequence is built from TRBV20-1 and TRBJ2-5, with a weak D call of TRBD1 (5 bases match). The sample taken for sequencing was blood. For the CDR3, the sequence is CSAVGATETQYF. At the DNA level, the sequence is TGCAGTGCCGTAGGGGCAACAGAGACCCAGTACTTC.